What follows are 25 T cell receptor beta chains derived from one specimen sequenced in a study of CD8+ T cells in alopecia areata (dated by TCRdb to the late 2010s). The time point label corresponds to: about 25 weeks on oral tofacitinib. Interpreted using the paper, the treatment or condition label stands for: oral pan-JAK inhibitor, 5-10 mg twice daily. The library was prepared using the immunoSEQ multiplex PCR assay. RNA was extracted from all samples and reverse transcribed into cDNA, which served as template for TCR sequencing. TCRdb re-hosts the immuneACCESS table, in-frame sequences only. Its copies lack some clones; in the studies checked, an unresolved V gene accounts for under half of them, and the cause for the rest is not known. The sample table lists fewer than 200,000 clones, 58% of them with a count of one. About 12% of the sample goes to the ten largest clones. Sequenced here: CD8+ T cells sorted from blood, sampled at week 24, from a patient treated with tofacitinib. Receptors were obtained from a human donor with alopecia areata.

This chain uses TRBV27 with TRBJ2-5, with 11 bases lining up with TRBD1. With 5 bases clipped from V and 5 bases from J, the junction kept 10 bases outside the gene matches. Germline CDR1 MNHEY, CDR2 SMNVEV (reference sequence). This CDR3 has 16 amino acids. The CDR3 DNA reads as TGTGCCAGCAGTCGTAACCCGGACAGGGGGCGGGAGACCCAGTACTTC. Translating it yields CASSRNPDRGRETQYF.

This CDR3 is CASGYGTQNGYTF. Written as DNA, the CDR3 is TGTGCCAGTGGATATGGGACGCAGAATGGCTACACCTTC. V and J are TRBV19 and TRBJ1-2; possibly TRBD1 for D (5 bases). Per germline, CDR1 LNHDA and CDR2 SQIVND (reference sequence). The CDR3 runs to 13 residues. Trimming shortened V by 8 bases and J by 6 bases, and 16 bases separated the two germline ends.

This chain links TRBV2 with TRBJ2-2; 8 nucleotides agree with TRBD2. V gave up 4 bases and J gave up 2 bases; unmatched junction bases: 15. This CDR3 contains 19 residues. Per germline, CDR1 SNHLY and CDR2 FYNNEI. CDR3 DNA sequence: TGTGCCAGCAGTGTCCCCCAGGGTAGCGGGACGGCCAACACCGGGGAGCTGTTTTTT. Encoded protein: CASSVPQGSGTANTGELFF.

The genes are TRBV9 and TRBJ2-7; D ambiguous. The CDR3 has 14 amino acids. V shed 0 bases and J shed 3 bases, with 10 bases lying between them. CDR1 is SGDLS and CDR2 is YYNGEE in the germline V gene. The CDR3 nucleotides read TGTGCCAGCAGCGTAGAACAATTCCACTACGAGCAGTACTTC. This codes for CASSVEQFHYEQYF.

The V call is TRBV29-1, the J call TRBJ2-7; the D gene is possibly TRBD1 (6 bases). Trimming removed 6 bases at V and 2 bases at J, with 11 bases between. Germline V gene sequence: CDR1 SQVTM, CDR2 ANQGSEA. The CDR3 sequence is 12 residues long. The CDR3 coding sequence is TGCAGCGTCTGGGACACCACCTACGAGCAGTACTTC. It specifies CSVWDTTYEQYF.

The chain combines TRBV30 with TRBJ2-5; 9 nucleotides agree with TRBD2. The J segment lost 4 bases and the V segment lost 5 bases, leaving 8 bases of the junction unmatched. This CDR3 contains 14 residues. Germline CDR1 GTSNPN, CDR2 SVGIG (reference sequence). The CDR3 nucleotides are TGTGCCTGGGGCAGCGGGGGGAATTCAGAGACCCAGTACTTC. Amino acids: CAWGSGGNSETQYF.

J is TRBJ2-1 and V is TRBV29-1; perhaps TRBD2 as D (6 bases). V dropped 6 bases and J dropped 0 bases, with 15 bases sitting between them. The CDR3 covers 15 residues. Germline loops: CDR1 SQVTM, CDR2 ANQGSEA. This CDR3 is CSVGGSGSSYNEQFF. The CDR3 region has the DNA TGCAGCGTGGGCGGGTCCGGGAGCTCCTACAATGAGCAGTTCTTC.

This chain connects TRBV7-9 to TRBJ1-6, with TRBD1 matching 9 bases. This CDR3 has 15 residues. J was trimmed by 9 bases and V by 1 base; bases with no gene match: 4. Germline loops: CDR1 SEHNR, CDR2 FQNEAQ (reference sequence). The CDR3 bases are TGTGCCAGCAGCTTAGGACAGGGGGTGGGTTCACCCCTCCACTTT. Translated, it gives CASSLGQGVGSPLHF. Full variable domain (rest looked up from reference TRBV7-9 and TRBJ1-6): DTGVSQNPRHKITKRGQNVTFRCDPISEHNRLYWYRQTLGQGPEFLTYFQNEAQLEKSRLLSDRFSAERPKGSFSTLEIQRTEQGDSAMYLCASSLGQGVGSPLHFGNGTRLTVT.

The rearrangement links TRBV7-9 to TRBJ2-7; D call uncertain. Germline values: CDR1 SEHNR, CDR2 FQNEAQ (reference sequence). The ends were cut back, 5 bases at V and 3 bases at J, with 8 bases in the middle. This CDR3 contains 12 residues. The CDR3: CASSVPGYEQYF. In nucleotides, the CDR3 is TGTGCCAGCAGCGTGCCGGGCTACGAGCAGTACTTC.

The chain joins TRBV27 to TRBJ2-3; 7 bases map to TRBD2. Germline CDR1 is MNHEY and CDR2 is SMNVEV (reference sequence). The CDR3 is 16 residues long. With V trimmed by 5 bases and J by 1 base, 9 bases remained unmatched. The CDR3 DNA follows: TGTGCCAGCAGTCCATCCCCACGGGGGGGCACAGATACGCAGTATTTT. Residues: CASSPSPRGGTDTQYF.

The chain has TRBV19 and TRBJ2-3; D is ambiguous. Trimming removed 4 bases from V and 0 bases from J, with 14 bases in between. This CDR3 is built from 16 residues. The germline V gene encodes CDR1 LNHDA and CDR2 SQIVND (reference sequence). For the CDR3, the DNA is TGTGCCAGTAGTACCCAAGAGCGATCTAGCACAGATACGCAGTATTTT. Its protein product is CASSTQERSSTDTQYF.

The V and J genes are TRBV10-3 and TRBJ1-2, with D possibly TRBD1 on 5 matching bases. The CDR3 runs to 16 residues. Germline V gene sequence: CDR1 ENHRY, CDR2 SYGVKD. The germline V and J ends were trimmed by 5 bases and 6 bases, with 22 bases remaining between them. CDR3 region: CAISHPTRERVDGYTF. The CDR3 DNA sequence: TGTGCCATCAGTCACCCAACCAGGGAAAGAGTTGATGGCTACACCTTC.

The V call is TRBV11-2, the J call TRBJ1-2; D gene uncertain. V shed 2 bases and J shed 2 bases, with 9 bases lying between them. The germline CDR1 and CDR2 sequences are SGHAT and FQNNGV. This CDR3 is 14 amino acids long. CDR3 in DNA: TGTGCCAGCAGCTTACTCGACGGCAACTATGGCTACACCTTC. Translated: CASSLLDGNYGYTF.

This chain connects TRBV15 to TRBJ2-5, with 12 bases matching TRBD2. CDR3 length: 16 amino acids. V lost 3 bases, J lost 1 base, and 3 bases stayed unmatched. Germline V gene sequence: CDR1 LNHNV, CDR2 YYDKDF (reference sequence). CDR3 region: CATSSWTSGVQETQYF. CDR3 DNA sequence: TGTGCCACCAGCAGCTGGACTAGCGGGGTCCAAGAGACCCAGTACTTC. The full variable domain, with the rest looked up from reference TRBV15 and TRBJ2-5, is DAMVIQNPRYQVTQFGKPVTLSCSQTLNHNVMYWYQQKSSQAPKLLFHYYDKDFNNEADTPDNFQSRRPNTSFCFLDIRSPGLGDTAMYLCATSSWTSGVQETQYFGPGTRLLVL.

The chain links TRBV27 to TRBJ2-2; no definite D call. Germline V gene lookup returns CDR1 MNHEY and CDR2 SMNVEV (reference sequence). V dropped 5 bases and J dropped 3 bases, with 16 bases sitting between them. The CDR3 totals 16 residues. The CDR3 loop is CASSPRMTGDTGELFF. For the CDR3, the DNA is TGTGCCAGCAGTCCCCGGATGACGGGCGACACCGGGGAGCTGTTTTTT.

This clone has just a few counts. This chain joins TRBV28 and TRBJ1-5; D gene uncertain. The CDR3 is 15 amino acids. V was cut by 2 bases and J by 3 bases, with 11 bases left in between. In germline, CDR1 is MDHEN, CDR2 SYDVKM. This CDR3 is CASSLIVNPNQPQHF. The CDR3 DNA reads TGTGCCAGCAGTTTAATAGTCAATCCCAATCAGCCCCAGCATTTT.

The chain joins TRBV7-9 to TRBJ1-6; D is undetermined. Germline CDR1 and CDR2: SEHNR and FQNEAQ (reference sequence). V was clipped by 5 bases and J by 8 bases, with 4 bases between them. The CDR3 has 11 amino acids. Here the CDR3 DNA reads TGTGCCAGCAGCCTCGATTCACCCCTCCACTTT. As protein: CASSLDSPLHF.

This clone was picked up a small number of times. The rearrangement joins TRBV5-1 to TRBJ2-7, with D perhaps matching TRBD2 (6 bases). This CDR3 has 15 amino acids. Germline V CDR1 and CDR2: SGHRS, YFSETQ. Trimming shortened V by 4 bases and J by 4 bases, and 18 bases separated the two germline ends. The CDR3 bases are TGCGCCAGCAGCCCCCGGTCGGGGGATTCGTACGAGCAGTACTTC. Protein sequence: CASSPRSGDSYEQYF.

The V gene is TRBV6-5, the J gene TRBJ2-3; D gene ambiguous. The V end lost 2 bases, the J end lost 0 bases, and 9 bases lay between the germline ends. Germline CDR1 reads MNHEY; CDR2 reads SVGAGI. This CDR3 comprises 15 residues. The CDR3 nucleotides are TGTGCCAGCAGTTACGGAACACCTAGCACAGATACGCAGTATTTT. As protein: CASSYGTPSTDTQYF.

The table lists this clone with a few counts. The J gene is TRBJ1-2, the V gene TRBV7-8; the match to TRBD1 covers 8 bases. The trim removed 1 base at V and 4 bases at J, leaving 5 bases unmatched. The length of the CDR3 is 15 residues. Germline lookup yields CDR1 SGHVS and CDR2 FQNEAQ. CDR3 sequence: CASSLVTGESYGYTF. CDR3 nucleotide sequence: TGTGCCAGCAGCTTAGTGACAGGGGAGAGCTATGGCTACACCTTC.

V and J are TRBV9 and TRBJ2-7, with 9 positions matching TRBD1. The V segment lost 2 bases and the J segment 0 bases; nucleotides outside the gene matches: 3. Germline V gives CDR1 SGDLS, CDR2 YYNGEE. The CDR3 covers 15 residues. In DNA form, the CDR3 reads TGTGCCAGCAGCGTCGGGGACAGGGCCTCCTACGAGCAGTACTTC. This translates into CASSVGDRASYEQYF.

The V gene is TRBV27, the J gene TRBJ1-2; D remains unclear. The V end was cut by 5 bases, the J end by 7 bases, with 20 bases between. The germline V gene has CDR1 MNHEY and CDR2 SMNVEV (reference sequence). This CDR3 is built from 15 residues. Here the CDR3 reads CASSERLFLHSGYTF. The CDR3 DNA reads as TGTGCCAGCAGTGAGCGACTCTTCCTACACAGTGGCTACACCTTC.

This clone turned up a few times. DNA of the CDR3: TGCAGCGTCGCTAGACAGGGCGGCACAGATACGCAGTATTTT. This gives the protein CSVARQGGTDTQYF. The rearrangement links TRBV29-1 to TRBJ2-3, with 7 bases identical to TRBD1. Germline trimming cut 6 bases from V and 1 base from J; bases unmatched to any gene: 7. The CDR3 spans 14 residues. CDR1 is SQVTM, CDR2 ANQGSEA, per germline.

V gene TRBV5-6 combines with J gene TRBJ2-5; TRBD2 agrees at 7 bases. Germline assignment: CDR1 SGHDT and CDR2 YYEEEE. The CDR3 runs to 15 residues. Trimming cost V 0 bases and J 4 bases; bases outside gene matches: 6. In DNA form, the CDR3 reads TGTGCCAGCAGCTTGGGGGACTACGTTGGAGAGACCCAGTACTTC. This gives the protein CASSLGDYVGETQYF.

The chain links TRBV5-6 to TRBJ1-5, with D perhaps TRBD1 (6 bases). The V gene's germline CDR1 is SGHDT and CDR2 YYEEEE. The CDR3 sequence is 18 residues long. V lost 3 bases and J 0 bases, leaving 19 bases between the germline ends. The CDR3 sequence is CASSSRVRDTDSNQPQHF. The CDR3 DNA sequence: TGTGCCAGCAGCTCAAGAGTCCGGGACACTGATAGCAATCAGCCCCAGCATTTT. The full variable domain, its missing parts supplied by reference TRBV5-6 and TRBJ1-5, is DAGVTQSPTHLIKTRGQQVTLRCSPKSGHDTVSWYQQALGQGPQFIFQYYEEEERQRGNFPDRFSGHQFPNYSSELNVNALLLGDSALYLCASSSRVRDTDSNQPQHFGDGTRLSIL.